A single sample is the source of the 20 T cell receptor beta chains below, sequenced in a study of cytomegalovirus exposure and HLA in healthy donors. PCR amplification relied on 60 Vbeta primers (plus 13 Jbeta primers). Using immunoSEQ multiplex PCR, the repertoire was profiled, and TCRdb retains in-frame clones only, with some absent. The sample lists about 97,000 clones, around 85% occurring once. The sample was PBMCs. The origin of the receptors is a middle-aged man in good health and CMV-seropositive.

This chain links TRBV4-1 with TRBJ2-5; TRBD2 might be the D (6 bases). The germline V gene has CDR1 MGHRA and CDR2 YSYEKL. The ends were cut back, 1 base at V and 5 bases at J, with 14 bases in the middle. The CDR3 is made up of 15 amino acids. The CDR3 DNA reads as TGCGCCAGCAGCCAAGTGGCACGCCGGGAGGAGACCCAGTACTTC. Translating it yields CASSQVARREETQYF.

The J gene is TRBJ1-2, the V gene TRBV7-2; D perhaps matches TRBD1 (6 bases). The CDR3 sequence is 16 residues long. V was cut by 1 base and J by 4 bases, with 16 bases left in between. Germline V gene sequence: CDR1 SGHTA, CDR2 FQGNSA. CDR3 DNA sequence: TGTGCCAGCAGCTTAGAAAACCGAGGGGGGGGCTATGGCTACACCTTC. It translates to CASSLENRGGGYGYTF.

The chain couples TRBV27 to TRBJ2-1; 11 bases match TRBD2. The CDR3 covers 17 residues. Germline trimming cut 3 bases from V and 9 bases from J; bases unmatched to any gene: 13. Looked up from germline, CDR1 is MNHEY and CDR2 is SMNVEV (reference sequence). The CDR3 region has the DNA TGTGCCAGCAGTTTCTCGACTAGCGGGGTAAAGTTTGGTGAGCAGTTCTTC. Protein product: CASSFSTSGVKFGEQFF.

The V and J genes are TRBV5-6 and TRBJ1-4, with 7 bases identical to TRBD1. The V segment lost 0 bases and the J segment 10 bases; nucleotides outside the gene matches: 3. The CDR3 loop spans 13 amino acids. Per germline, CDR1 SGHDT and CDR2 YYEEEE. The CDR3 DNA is TGTGCCAGCAGCTTGGACAGGGGAGCAAAACTGTTTTTT. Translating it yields CASSLDRGAKLFF.

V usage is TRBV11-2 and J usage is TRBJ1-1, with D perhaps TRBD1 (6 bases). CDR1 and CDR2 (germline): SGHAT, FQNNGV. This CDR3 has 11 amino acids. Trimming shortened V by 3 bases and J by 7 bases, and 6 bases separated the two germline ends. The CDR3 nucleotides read TGTGCCAGCAGCTTGGACAGTGAAGCTTTCTTT. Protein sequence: CASSLDSEAFF. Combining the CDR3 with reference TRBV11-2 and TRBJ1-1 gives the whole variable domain EAGVAQSPRYKIIEKRQSVAFWCNPISGHATLYWYQQILGQGPKLLIQFQNNGVVDDSQLPKDRFSAERLKGVDSTLKIQPAKLEDSAVYLCASSLDSEAFFGQGTRLTVV.

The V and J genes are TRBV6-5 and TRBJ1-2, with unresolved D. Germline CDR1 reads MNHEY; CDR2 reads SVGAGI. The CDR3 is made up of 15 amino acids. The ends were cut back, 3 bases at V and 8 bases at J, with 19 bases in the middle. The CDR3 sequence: CASSYRRGLSGGYTF. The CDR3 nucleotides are TGTGCCAGCAGTTATCGGCGGGGTCTGAGTGGAGGCTACACCTTC.

The chain's CDR3 is CASSINREYSNQPQHF. In DNA form, the CDR3 reads TGTGCCAGCAGTATAAACAGGGAATATAGCAATCAGCCCCAGCATTTT. The V gene is TRBV28, the J gene TRBJ1-5; maybe TRBD1 (6 bases). Trimming removed 5 bases from V and 0 bases from J, with 14 bases in between. The germline CDR1 and CDR2 sequences are MDHEN and SYDVKM. This CDR3 is built from 16 residues.

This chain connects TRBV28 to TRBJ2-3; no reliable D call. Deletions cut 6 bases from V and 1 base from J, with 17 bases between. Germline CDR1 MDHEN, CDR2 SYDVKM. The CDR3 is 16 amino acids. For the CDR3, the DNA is TGTGCCAGCAGCGCCCGACCGGCGGTGGGCACAGATACGCAGTATTTT. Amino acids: CASSARPAVGTDTQYF.

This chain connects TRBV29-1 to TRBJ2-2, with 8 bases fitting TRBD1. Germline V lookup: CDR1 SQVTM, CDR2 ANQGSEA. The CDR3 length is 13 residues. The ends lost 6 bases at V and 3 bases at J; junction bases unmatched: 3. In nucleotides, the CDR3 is TGCAGCGTAGCACAGGGGGACACCGGGGAGCTGTTTTTT. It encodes CSVAQGDTGELFF.

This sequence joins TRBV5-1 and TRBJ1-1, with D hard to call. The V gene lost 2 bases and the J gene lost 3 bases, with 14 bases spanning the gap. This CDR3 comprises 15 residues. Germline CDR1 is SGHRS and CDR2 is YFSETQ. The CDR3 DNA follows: TGCGCCAGCAGCTTTTCCGGCAGGTCTGACACTGAAGCTTTCTTT. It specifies CASSFSGRSDTEAFF.

In DNA form, the CDR3 reads TGTGCCAGCAGTTCCGGGACAGCTGGAAACACCATATATTTT. It codes for CASSSGTAGNTIYF. The chain combines TRBV28 with TRBJ1-3, with 7 bases aligning to TRBD1. The germline V gene encodes CDR1 MDHEN and CDR2 SYDVKM. The CDR3 is 14 residues long. Losses at the gene ends were 4 bases for V and 2 bases for J; bases not matched to a gene: 2.

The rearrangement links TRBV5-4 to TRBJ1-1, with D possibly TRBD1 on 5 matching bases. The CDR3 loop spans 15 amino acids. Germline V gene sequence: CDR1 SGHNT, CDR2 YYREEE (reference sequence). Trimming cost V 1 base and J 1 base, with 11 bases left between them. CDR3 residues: CASSLWGTGNTEAFF. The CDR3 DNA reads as TGTGCCAGCAGCTTGTGGGGAACAGGGAACACTGAAGCTTTCTTT. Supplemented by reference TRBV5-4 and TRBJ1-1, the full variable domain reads ETGVTQSPTHLIKTRGQQVTLRCSSQSGHNTVSWYQQALGQGPQFIFQYYREEENGRGNFPPRFSGLQFPNYSSELNVNALELDDSALYLCASSLWGTGNTEAFFGQGTRLTVV.

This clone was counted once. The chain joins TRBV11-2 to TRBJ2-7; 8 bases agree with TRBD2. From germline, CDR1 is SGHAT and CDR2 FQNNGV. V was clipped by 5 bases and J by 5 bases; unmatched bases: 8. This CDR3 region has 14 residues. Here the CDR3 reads CASSMIWRGDEQYF. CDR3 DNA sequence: TGTGCCAGCAGCATGATCTGGCGGGGGGACGAGCAGTACTTC.

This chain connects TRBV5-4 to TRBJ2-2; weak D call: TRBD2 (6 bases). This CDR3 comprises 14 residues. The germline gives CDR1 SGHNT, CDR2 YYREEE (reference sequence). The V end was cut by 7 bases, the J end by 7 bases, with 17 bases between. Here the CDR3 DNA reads TGTGCCAGCCGCGGGGAGAGGGTAGGCGGGGAGCTGTTTTTT. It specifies CASRGERVGGELFF.

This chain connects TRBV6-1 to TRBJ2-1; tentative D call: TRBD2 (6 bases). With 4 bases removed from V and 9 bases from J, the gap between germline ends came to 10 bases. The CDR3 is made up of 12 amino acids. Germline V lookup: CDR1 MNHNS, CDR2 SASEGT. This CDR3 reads CASSGGGSEQFF. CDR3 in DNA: TGTGCCAGCAGTGGGGGAGGTAGTGAGCAGTTCTTC.

In DNA, the CDR3 is TGTGCCAGCAGTGAAGCGGGGACAGCCGGGGGCGAGCAGTACTTC. Amino acid sequence: CASSEAGTAGGEQYF. This chain connects TRBV6-1 to TRBJ2-7, with a weak D call TRBD1 (7 bases). The V and J ends lost 0 bases and 6 bases respectively, with 15 bases between them. Germline-derived CDR1 and CDR2 are MNHNS and SASEGT. The CDR3 contains 15 residues.

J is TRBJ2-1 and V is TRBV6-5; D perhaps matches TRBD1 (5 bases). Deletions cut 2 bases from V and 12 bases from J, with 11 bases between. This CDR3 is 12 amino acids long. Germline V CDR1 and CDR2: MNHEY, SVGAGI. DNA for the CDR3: TGTGCCAGCAGTTACGATAGGGGCCGGCAGTTCTTC. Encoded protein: CASSYDRGRQFF.

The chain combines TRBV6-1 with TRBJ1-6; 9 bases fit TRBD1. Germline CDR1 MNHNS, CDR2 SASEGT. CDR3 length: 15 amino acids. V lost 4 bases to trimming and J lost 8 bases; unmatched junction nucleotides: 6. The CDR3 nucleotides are TGTGCCAGCAGTGTAACAGGGGGCGCCGATTCACCCCTCCACTTT. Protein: CASSVTGGADSPLHF.

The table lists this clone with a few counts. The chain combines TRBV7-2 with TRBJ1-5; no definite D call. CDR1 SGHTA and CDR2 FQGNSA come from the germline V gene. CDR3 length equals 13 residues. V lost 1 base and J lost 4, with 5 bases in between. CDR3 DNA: TGTGCCAGCAGCTTAGGACTGAATCAGCCCCAGCATTTT. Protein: CASSLGLNQPQHF.

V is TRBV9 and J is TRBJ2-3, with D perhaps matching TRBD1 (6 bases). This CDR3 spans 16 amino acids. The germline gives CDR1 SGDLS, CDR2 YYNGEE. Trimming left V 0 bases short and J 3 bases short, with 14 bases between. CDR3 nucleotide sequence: TGTGCCAGCAGCGTAGAGGGACACCCCGTTACAGATACGCAGTATTTT. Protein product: CASSVEGHPVTDTQYF.